This T cell receptor beta chain was sequenced for a study of PD-L1 blockade in urothelial cancer. At the level of the study: T cells numbered a median of approximately 150,000 in the blood samples.

Germline V CDR1 and CDR2: SGHTA, FQGNSA. This CDR3 is 15 amino acids long. V was clipped by 5 bases and J by 3 bases; unmatched bases: 7. Enrolled patients showed locally advanced or metastatic urothelial carcinoma. Using immunoSEQ multiplex PCR, the repertoire was profiled, and TCRdb retains in-frame clones only, with some absent. The sample contains about 24,000 clones, around 88% of which appear only once. The sample consisted of PBMCs, taken around atezolizumab (anti-PD-L1) treatment. The V gene is TRBV7-2, the J gene TRBJ1-1; TRBD1 matches 9 bases. The receptor comes from a man over 45 with urothelial cancer. CDR3 bases: TGTGCCAGCAGCGTACACAGGGGGCGGGACACTGAAGCTTTCTTT. It encodes CASSVHRGRDTEAFF.